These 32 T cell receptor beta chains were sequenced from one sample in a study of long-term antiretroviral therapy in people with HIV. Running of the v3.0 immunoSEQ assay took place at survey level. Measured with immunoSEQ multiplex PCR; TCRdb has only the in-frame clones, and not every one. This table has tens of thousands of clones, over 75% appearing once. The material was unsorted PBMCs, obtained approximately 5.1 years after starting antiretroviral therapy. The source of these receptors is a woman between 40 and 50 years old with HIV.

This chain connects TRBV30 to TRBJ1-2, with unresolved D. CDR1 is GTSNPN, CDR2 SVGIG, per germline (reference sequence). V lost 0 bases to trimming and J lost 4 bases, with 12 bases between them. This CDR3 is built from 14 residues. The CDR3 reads CAWSVLRGFYGYTF. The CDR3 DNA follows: TGTGCCTGGAGTGTACTACGAGGATTCTATGGCTACACCTTC.

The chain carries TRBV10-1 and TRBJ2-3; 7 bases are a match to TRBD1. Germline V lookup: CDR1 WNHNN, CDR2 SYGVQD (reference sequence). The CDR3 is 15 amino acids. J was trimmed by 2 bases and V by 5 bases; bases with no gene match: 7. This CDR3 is CASSNPGQFTDTQYF. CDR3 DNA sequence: TGCGCCAGCAGTAACCCGGGACAGTTCACAGATACGCAGTATTTT.

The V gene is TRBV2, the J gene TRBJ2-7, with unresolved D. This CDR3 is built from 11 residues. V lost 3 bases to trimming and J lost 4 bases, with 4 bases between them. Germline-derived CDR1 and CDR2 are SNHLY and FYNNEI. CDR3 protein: CASSDGYEQYF. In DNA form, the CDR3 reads TGTGCCAGCAGTGATGGGTACGAGCAGTACTTC. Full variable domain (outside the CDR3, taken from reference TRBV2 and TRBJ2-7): EPEVTQTPSHQVTQMGQEVILRCVPISNHLYFYWYRQILGQKVEFLVSFYNNEISEKSEIFDDQFSVERPDGSNFTLKIRSTKLEDSAMYFCASSDGYEQYFGPGTRLTVT.

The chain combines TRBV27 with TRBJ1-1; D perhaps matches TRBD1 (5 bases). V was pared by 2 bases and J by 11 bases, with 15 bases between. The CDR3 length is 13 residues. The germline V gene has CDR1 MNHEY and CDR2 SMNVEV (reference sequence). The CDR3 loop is CASSLEVGGSAFF. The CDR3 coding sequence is TGTGCCAGCAGTTTAGAGGTCGGGGGAAGCGCTTTCTTT.

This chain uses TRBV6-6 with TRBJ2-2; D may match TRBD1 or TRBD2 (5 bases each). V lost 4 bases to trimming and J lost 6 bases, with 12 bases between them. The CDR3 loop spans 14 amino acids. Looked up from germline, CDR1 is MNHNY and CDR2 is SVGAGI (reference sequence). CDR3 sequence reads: CASSWGGRAGELFF. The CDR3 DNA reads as TGTGCCAGCAGTTGGGGCGGGCGCGCCGGGGAGCTGTTTTTT.

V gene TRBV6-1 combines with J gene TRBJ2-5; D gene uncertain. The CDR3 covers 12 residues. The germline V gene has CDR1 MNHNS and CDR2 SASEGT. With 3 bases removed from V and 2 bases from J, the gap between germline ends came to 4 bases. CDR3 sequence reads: CASSDGQETQYF. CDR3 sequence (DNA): TGTGCCAGCAGTGACGGGCAAGAGACCCAGTACTTC.

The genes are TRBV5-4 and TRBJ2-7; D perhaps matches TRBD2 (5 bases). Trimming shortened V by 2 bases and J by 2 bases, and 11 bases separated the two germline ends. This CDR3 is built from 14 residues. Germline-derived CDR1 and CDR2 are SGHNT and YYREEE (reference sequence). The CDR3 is CASSFELAPYEQYF. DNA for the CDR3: TGTGCCAGCAGCTTCGAGCTAGCCCCCTACGAGCAGTACTTC.

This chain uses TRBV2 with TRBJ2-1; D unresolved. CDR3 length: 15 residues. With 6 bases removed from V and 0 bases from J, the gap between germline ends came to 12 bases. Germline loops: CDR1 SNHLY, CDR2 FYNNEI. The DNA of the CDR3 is TGTGCCAGCAGCCCTAGAGGAGCCTCCTACAATGAGCAGTTCTTC. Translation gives CASSPRGASYNEQFF.

Here the CDR3 DNA reads TGTGCCAGCAGTGTGTTCGCAGGGGATGGCTACACCTTC. It encodes CASSVFAGDGYTF. This sequence joins TRBV2 and TRBJ1-2; D possibly corresponds to TRBD1 (6 bases). This CDR3 is 13 amino acids long. V dropped 4 bases and J dropped 6 bases, with 12 bases sitting between them. Looked up from germline, CDR1 is SNHLY and CDR2 is FYNNEI.

The CDR3, as DNA: TGTGCCAGTAGTCCCGGGGTCATGGGCAAAAACATTCAGTACTTC. Its translation: CASSPGVMGKNIQYF. The rearrangement links TRBV19 to TRBJ2-4; the D gene is possibly TRBD2 (5 bases). The V and J ends lost 5 bases and 3 bases respectively, with 14 bases between them. The CDR3 length is 15 residues. Germline loops: CDR1 LNHDA, CDR2 SQIVND (reference sequence). The whole variable domain, remainder taken from reference TRBV19 and TRBJ2-4, is DGGITQSPKYLFRKEGQNVTLSCEQNLNHDAMYWYRQDPGQGLRLIYYSQIVNDFQKGDIAEGYSVSREKKESFPLTVTSAQKNPTAFYLCASSPGVMGKNIQYFGAGTRLSVL.

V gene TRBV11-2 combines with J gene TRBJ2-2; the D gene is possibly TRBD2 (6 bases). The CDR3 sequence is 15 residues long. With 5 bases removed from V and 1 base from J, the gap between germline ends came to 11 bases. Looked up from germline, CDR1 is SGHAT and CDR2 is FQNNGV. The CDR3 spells CASSTGTQNTGELFF. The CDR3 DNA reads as TGTGCCAGCAGCACCGGGACTCAGAACACCGGGGAGCTGTTTTTT.

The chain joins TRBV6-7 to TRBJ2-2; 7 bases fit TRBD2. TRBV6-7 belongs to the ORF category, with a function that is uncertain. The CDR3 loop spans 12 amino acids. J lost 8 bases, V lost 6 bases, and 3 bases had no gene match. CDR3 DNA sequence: TGTGCCAGCAGACTAGCGTTAGGGGAGCTGTTTTTT. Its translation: CASRLALGELFF.

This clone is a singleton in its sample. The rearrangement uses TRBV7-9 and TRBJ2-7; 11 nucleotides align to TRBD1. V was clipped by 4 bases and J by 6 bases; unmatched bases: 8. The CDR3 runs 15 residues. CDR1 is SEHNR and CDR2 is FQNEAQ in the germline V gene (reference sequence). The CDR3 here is CASSSPGQGVSEQYF. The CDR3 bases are TGTGCCAGCAGCTCGCCGGGACAGGGGGTTTCCGAGCAGTACTTC. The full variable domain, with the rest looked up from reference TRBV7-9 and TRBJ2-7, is DTGVSQNPRHKITKRGQNVTFRCDPISEHNRLYWYRQTLGQGPEFLTYFQNEAQLEKSRLLSDRFSAERPKGSFSTLEIQRTEQGDSAMYLCASSSPGQGVSEQYFGPGTRLTVT.

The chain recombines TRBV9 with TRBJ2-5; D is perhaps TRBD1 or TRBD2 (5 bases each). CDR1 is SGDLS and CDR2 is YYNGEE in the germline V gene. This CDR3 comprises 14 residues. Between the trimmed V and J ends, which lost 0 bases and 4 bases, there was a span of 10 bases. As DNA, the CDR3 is TGTGCCAGCAGCGTAGCTCCGGGACCAGAGACCCAGTACTTC. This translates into CASSVAPGPETQYF. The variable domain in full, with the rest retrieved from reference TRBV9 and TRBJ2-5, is DSGVTQTPKHLITATGQRVTLRCSPRSGDLSVYWYQQSLDQGLQFLIQYYNGEERAKGNILERFSAQQFPDLHSELNLSSLELGDSALYFCASSVAPGPETQYFGPGTRLLVL.

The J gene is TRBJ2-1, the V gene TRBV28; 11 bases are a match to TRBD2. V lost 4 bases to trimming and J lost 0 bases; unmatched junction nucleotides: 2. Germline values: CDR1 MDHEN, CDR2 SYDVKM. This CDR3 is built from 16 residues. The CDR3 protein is CASSSLAGGSYNEQFF. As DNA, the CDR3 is TGTGCCAGCAGTTCGCTAGCGGGGGGCTCCTACAATGAGCAGTTCTTC. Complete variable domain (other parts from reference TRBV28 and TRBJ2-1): DVKVTQSSRYLVKRTGEKVFLECVQDMDHENMFWYRQDPGLGLRLIYFSYDVKMKEKGDIPEGYSVSREKKERFSLILESASTNQTSMYLCASSSLAGGSYNEQFFGPGTRLTVL.

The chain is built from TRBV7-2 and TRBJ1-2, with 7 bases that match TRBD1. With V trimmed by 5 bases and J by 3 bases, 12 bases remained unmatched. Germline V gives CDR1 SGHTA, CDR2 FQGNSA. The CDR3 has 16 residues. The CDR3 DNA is TGTGCCAGCAGCCCCACGGCAGGGGGACAGTACTATGGCTACACCTTC. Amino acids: CASSPTAGGQYYGYTF.

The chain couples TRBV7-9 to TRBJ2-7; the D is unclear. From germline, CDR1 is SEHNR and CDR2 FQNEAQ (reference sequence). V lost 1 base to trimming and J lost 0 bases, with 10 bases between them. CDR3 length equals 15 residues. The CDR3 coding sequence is TGTGCCAGCAGCTTAGGAACAGCGTACTCCTACGAGCAGTACTTC. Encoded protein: CASSLGTAYSYEQYF.

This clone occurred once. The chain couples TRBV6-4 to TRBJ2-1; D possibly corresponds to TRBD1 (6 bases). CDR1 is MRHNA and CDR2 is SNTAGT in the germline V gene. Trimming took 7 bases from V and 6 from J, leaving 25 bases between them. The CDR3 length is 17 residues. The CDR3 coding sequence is TGTGCCAGCACCATCTTTACGGGACAAGCTCCCATCAATGAGCAGTTCTTC. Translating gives CASTIFTGQAPINEQFF.

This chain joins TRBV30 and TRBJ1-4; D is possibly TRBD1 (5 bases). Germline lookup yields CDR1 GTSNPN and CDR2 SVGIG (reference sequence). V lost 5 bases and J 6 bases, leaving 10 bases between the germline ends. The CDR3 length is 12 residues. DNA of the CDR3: TGTGCCTGGGCCGGGGCAGATGAAAAACTGTTTTTT. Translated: CAWAGADEKLFF.

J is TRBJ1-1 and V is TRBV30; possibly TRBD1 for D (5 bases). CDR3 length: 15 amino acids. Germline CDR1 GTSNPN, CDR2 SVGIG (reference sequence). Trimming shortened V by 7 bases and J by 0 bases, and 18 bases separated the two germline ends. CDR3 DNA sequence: TGTGCCTCCCCAAGGGGCTGGGGGATGAACACTGAAGCTTTCTTT. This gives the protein CASPRGWGMNTEAFF.

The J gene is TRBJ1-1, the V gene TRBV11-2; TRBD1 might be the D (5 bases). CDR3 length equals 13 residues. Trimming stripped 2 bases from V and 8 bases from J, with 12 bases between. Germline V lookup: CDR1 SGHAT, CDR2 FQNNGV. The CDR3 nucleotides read TGTGCCAGCAGCTTATGGGGGAGCAGGGAAGCTTTCTTT. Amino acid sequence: CASSLWGSREAFF. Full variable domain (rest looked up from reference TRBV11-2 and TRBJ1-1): EAGVAQSPRYKIIEKRQSVAFWCNPISGHATLYWYQQILGQGPKLLIQFQNNGVVDDSQLPKDRFSAERLKGVDSTLKIQPAKLEDSAVYLCASSLWGSREAFFGQGTRLTVV.

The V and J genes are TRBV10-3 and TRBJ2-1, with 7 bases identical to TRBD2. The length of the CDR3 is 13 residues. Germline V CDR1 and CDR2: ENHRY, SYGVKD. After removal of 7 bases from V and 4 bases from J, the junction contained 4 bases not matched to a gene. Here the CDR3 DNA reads TGTGCCATCAAACGGGGGGATTACAATGAGCAGTTCTTC. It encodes CAIKRGDYNEQFF.

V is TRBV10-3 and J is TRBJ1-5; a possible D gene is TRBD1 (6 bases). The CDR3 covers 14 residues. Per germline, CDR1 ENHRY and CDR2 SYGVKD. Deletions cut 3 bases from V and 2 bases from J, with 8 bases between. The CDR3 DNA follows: TGTGCCATCAGTGAAAACAGGGGCAATCAGCCCCAGCATTTT. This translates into CAISENRGNQPQHF.

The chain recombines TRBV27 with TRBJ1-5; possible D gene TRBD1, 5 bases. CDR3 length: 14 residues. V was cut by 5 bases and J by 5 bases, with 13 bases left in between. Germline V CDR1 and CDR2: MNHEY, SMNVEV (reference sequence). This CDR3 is CASSRQGGDQPQHF. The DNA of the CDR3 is TGTGCCAGCAGTCGCCAGGGTGGGGATCAGCCCCAGCATTTT.

CDR3 nucleotides: TGTGCCAGCAGCAAGGGGTTGGCTAATGAAAAACTGTTTTTT. Its protein product is CASSKGLANEKLFF. The chain carries TRBV7-2 and TRBJ1-4; a possible D gene is TRBD1 (5 bases). Trimming removed 5 bases at V and 3 bases at J, with 10 bases between. Germline V gene data show CDR1 as SGHTA and CDR2 as FQGNSA. There are 14 residues in the CDR3. The variable domain in full, with the rest retrieved from reference TRBV7-2 and TRBJ1-4, is GAGVSQSPSNKVTEKGKDVELRCDPISGHTALYWYRQSLGQGLEFLIYFQGNSAPDKSGLPSDRFSAERTGGSVSTLTIQRTQQEDSAVYLCASSKGLANEKLFFGSGTQLSVL.

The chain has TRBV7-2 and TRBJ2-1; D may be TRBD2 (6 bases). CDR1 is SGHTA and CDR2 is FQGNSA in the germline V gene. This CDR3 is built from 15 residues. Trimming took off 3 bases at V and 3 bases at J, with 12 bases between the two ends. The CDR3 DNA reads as TGTGCCAGCAGCTTCCGGACCGGGGGCTACAATGAGCAGTTCTTC. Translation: CASSFRTGGYNEQFF. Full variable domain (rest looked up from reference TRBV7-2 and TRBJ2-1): GAGVSQSPSNKVTEKGKDVELRCDPISGHTALYWYRQSLGQGLEFLIYFQGNSAPDKSGLPSDRFSAERTGGSVSTLTIQRTQQEDSAVYLCASSFRTGGYNEQFFGPGTRLTVL.

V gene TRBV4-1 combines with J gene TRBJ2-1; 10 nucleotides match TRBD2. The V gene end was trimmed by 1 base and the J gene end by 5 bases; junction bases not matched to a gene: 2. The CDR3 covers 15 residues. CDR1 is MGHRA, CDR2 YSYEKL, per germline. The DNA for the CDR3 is TGCGCCAGCAGCCAAGTAGCGGGAGGCCACAATGAGCAGTTCTTC. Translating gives CASSQVAGGHNEQFF.

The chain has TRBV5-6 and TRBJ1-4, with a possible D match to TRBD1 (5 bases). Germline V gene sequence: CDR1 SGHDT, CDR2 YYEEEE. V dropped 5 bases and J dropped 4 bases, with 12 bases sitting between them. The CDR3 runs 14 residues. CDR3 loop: CASRQGVHNEKLFF. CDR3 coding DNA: TGTGCCAGCAGGCAAGGGGTGCATAATGAAAAACTGTTTTTT.

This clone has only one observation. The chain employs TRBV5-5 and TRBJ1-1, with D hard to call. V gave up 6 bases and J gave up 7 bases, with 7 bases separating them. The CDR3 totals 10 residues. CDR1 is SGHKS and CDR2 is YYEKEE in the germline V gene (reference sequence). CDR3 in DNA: TGTGCCAGCACCGGGATTGAAGCTTTCTTT. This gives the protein CASTGIEAFF.

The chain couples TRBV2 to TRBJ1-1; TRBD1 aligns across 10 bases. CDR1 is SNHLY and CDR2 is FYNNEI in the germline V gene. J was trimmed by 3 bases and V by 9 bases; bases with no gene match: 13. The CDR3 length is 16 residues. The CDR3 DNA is TGTGCCAGGGAAGGACAGGGGGGGTTTTTGTACACTGAAGCTTTCTTT. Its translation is CAREGQGGFLYTEAFF.

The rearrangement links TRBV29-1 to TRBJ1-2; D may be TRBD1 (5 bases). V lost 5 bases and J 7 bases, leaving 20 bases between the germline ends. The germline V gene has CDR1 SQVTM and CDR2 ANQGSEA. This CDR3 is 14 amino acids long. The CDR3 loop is CSVKTGTDASGYTF. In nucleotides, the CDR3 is TGCAGCGTTAAAACCGGGACGGATGCTAGTGGCTACACCTTC. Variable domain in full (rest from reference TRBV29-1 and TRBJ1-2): SAVISQKPSRDICQRGTSLTIQCQVDSQVTMMFWYRQQPGQSLTLIATANQGSEATYESGFVIDKFPISRPNLTFSTLTVSNMSPEDSSIYLCSVKTGTDASGYTFGSGTRLTVV.

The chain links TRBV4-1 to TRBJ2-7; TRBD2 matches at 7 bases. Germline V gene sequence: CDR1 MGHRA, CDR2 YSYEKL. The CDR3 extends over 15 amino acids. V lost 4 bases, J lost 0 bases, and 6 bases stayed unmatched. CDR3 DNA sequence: TGCGCCAGCAGCCGTAGCCTAGCGGACTCCTACGAGCAGTACTTC. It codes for CASSRSLADSYEQYF.